Following are 28 T cell receptor beta chains from one sample sequenced in a study of T-cell reconstitution after alpha-beta-depleted transplantation in children. The TCRbeta library incorporated unique molecular identifiers. One entry per CDR3 protein results from TCRdb running MiXCR on the PCR reads. The sample carries 550,000 to 600,000 distinct CDR3 sequences, roughly 23% recorded once. Sequencing used PBMCs, mostly from graft donor cells, obtained 360 days after TCRalphabeta/CD19-depleted stem cell transplant. These receptors came from a boy under two years old who had a stem cell transplant for acute myeloid leukemia, so the T cells may come from the graft donor.

V usage is TRBV4-3 and J usage is TRBJ2-5, with a weak D call TRBD1 (7 bases). Germline lookup yields CDR1 LGHNA and CDR2 YSLEER. The CDR3 is 16 amino acids. V was pared by 4 bases and J by 4 bases, with 19 bases between. DNA of the CDR3: TGCGCCAGCAGCCCCCTTCCGACAGGGCGGGGAGAGACCCAGTACTTC. It yields the protein CASSPLPTGRGETQYF.

The chain links TRBV20-1 to TRBJ2-3; 8 bases fit TRBD1. This CDR3 region has 19 residues. With V trimmed by 6 bases and J by 5 bases, 25 bases remained unmatched. Germline-derived CDR1 and CDR2 are DFQATT and SNEGSKA (reference sequence). The CDR3 nucleotides are TGCAGTGCCTCGGGCGAGGACAGGGCGACGCTAGGGGCTGGAGATACGCAGTATTTT. Translation: CSASGEDRATLGAGDTQYF.

This clonotype was recorded many times. The chain carries TRBV20-1 and TRBJ2-3; TRBD2 matches at 8 bases. The CDR3 extends over 14 amino acids. Unmatched junction bases numbered 5, after V lost 6 bases and J lost 0 bases. From germline, CDR1 is DFQATT and CDR2 SNEGSKA (reference sequence). CDR3 sequence: CSAGGAGSTDTQYF. CDR3 nucleotide sequence: TGCAGTGCCGGGGGGGCAGGGAGCACAGATACGCAGTATTTT.

A few counts support this clonotype. The rearrangement uses TRBV20-1 and TRBJ2-7; D is possibly TRBD2 (6 bases). The CDR3 runs to 15 residues. Germline CDR1 is DFQATT and CDR2 is SNEGSKA (reference sequence). V shed 0 bases and J shed 2 bases, with 14 bases lying between them. CDR3 amino acids: CSAREAGGFTYEQYV. The CDR3 region has the DNA TGCAGTGCTAGAGAAGCCGGGGGTTTCACCTACGAGCAGTACGTC.

About this clonotype itself: One junction end does not reproduce the germline sequence, and a read error may be involved. The rearrangement uses TRBV28 and TRBJ1-3; D is ambiguous. This CDR3 is 14 amino acids long. The V gene's germline CDR1 is MDHEN and CDR2 SYDVKM. DNA of the CDR3: TGTGCCAGCAGTTTACCGGGCTCTCGAAACACCATATATTTT. The encoded protein is CASSLPGSRNTIYF.

The V call is TRBV10-3, the J call TRBJ1-1; 7 bases fit TRBD1. CDR1 is ENHRY, CDR2 SYGVKD, per germline. This CDR3 has 14 amino acids. V was clipped by 9 bases and J by 6 bases; unmatched bases: 13. CDR3 residues: CAMGEGGLGAEAFF. The CDR3 DNA sequence: TGTGCCATGGGGGAAGGGGGCCTTGGGGCTGAAGCTTTCTTT.

There are a few counts of this clonotype. CDR3 residues: CAIRPTGVSSYEQYF. CDR3 nucleotide sequence: TGTGCCATCAGGCCCACAGGGGTGAGCTCCTACGAGCAGTACTTC. V gene TRBV10-3 combines with J gene TRBJ2-7, with 7 positions matching TRBD1. In germline, CDR1 is ENHRY, CDR2 SYGVKD. V shed 6 bases, J shed 0 bases, and the junction held 8 bases outside the gene matches. The length of the CDR3 is 15 residues.

This chain uses TRBV12-3 or TRBV12-4 with TRBJ2-1; D might be TRBD1 or TRBD2, each matching 11 bases. The CDR3 is made up of 19 amino acids. Trimming stripped 7 bases from V and 5 bases from J, with 30 bases between. Here the CDR3 DNA reads TGTGCCAGCACCGGACAGGGGGCGGATAGCGGGGGGGCTGACAATGAGCAGTTCTTC. It codes for CASTGQGADSGGADNEQFF.

This clonotype has a handful of counts. This sequence joins TRBV25-1 and TRBJ1-2; 9 bases are shared with TRBD1. Per germline, CDR1 MGHDK and CDR2 SYGVNS. J lost 8 bases, V lost 3 bases, and 1 base had no gene match. The CDR3 sequence is 12 residues long. CDR3 sequence reads: CASSEGQGGYTF. The CDR3 region has the DNA TGTGCCAGCAGTGAGGGACAGGGAGGCTACACCTTC.

The CDR3: CASSYANMHGGTYGYTF. The CDR3 DNA reads TGTGCCAGCAGTTACGCCAACATGCACGGGGGCACCTATGGCTACACCTTC. The chain has TRBV6-5 and TRBJ1-2, with D possibly matching TRBD1 (6 bases). This CDR3 spans 17 amino acids. V was shortened by 2 bases and J by 4 bases, with 20 bases between the two germline ends. In germline, CDR1 is MNHEY, CDR2 SVGAGI.

This clonotype was picked up many times. The chain couples TRBV5-1 to TRBJ2-3; tentative D call: TRBD2 (6 bases). The CDR3 is made up of 16 amino acids. Germline values: CDR1 SGHRS, CDR2 YFSETQ. Trimming took 0 bases from V and 2 from J, leaving 13 bases between them. CDR3 DNA: TGCGCCAGCAGCTTGGACGGGGGAAAGCCCACAGATACGCAGTATTTT. Its protein product is CASSLDGGKPTDTQYF. Using reference TRBV5-1 and TRBJ2-3 for the parts outside the CDR3, the full variable domain is KAGVTQTPRYLIKTRGQQVTLSCSPISGHRSVSWYQQTPGQGLQFLFEYFSETQRNKGNFPGRFSGRQFSNSRSEMNVSTLELGDSALYLCASSLDGGKPTDTQYFGPGTRLTVL.

V and J are TRBV11-2 and TRBJ1-1; D gene unclear. The CDR3 sequence is 13 residues long. V shed 0 bases and J shed 7 bases, with 9 bases lying between them. Germline V gives CDR1 SGHAT, CDR2 FQNNGV. The CDR3 sequence is CASSLDLKVEAFF. The CDR3 DNA reads TGTGCCAGCAGCTTAGATCTGAAAGTTGAAGCTTTCTTT.

This clonotype was seen ten or more times. The rearrangement joins TRBV20-1 to TRBJ2-7; 8 nucleotides align to TRBD1. The germline V gene has CDR1 DFQATT and CDR2 SNEGSKA (reference sequence). The CDR3 covers 13 residues. The trim removed 5 bases at V and 3 bases at J, leaving 6 bases unmatched. The chain's CDR3 is CSAVTGVNYEQYF. The DNA for the CDR3 is TGCAGTGCTGTGACAGGGGTAAACTACGAGCAGTACTTC.

This clonotype was seen a few times. This chain uses TRBV5-6 with TRBJ1-2, with D possibly TRBD1 on 5 matching bases. CDR1 SGHDT and CDR2 YYEEEE come from the germline V gene. The CDR3 totals 12 residues. The V end lost 4 bases, the J end lost 5 bases, and 9 bases lay between the germline ends. The CDR3 DNA reads TGTGCCAGCAGCATCGCAGGGTATGGCTACACCTTC. Translated, it gives CASSIAGYGYTF.

This clonotype was seen many times. This chain joins TRBV12-3 or TRBV12-4 and TRBJ2-5; TRBD2 agrees at 14 bases. J was trimmed by 5 bases and V by 5 bases; bases with no gene match: 7. CDR3 length: 16 amino acids. CDR3 in DNA: TGTGCCAGCAGTCGCCGACTAGCGGGGGGGCCTGAGACCCAGTACTTC. The encoded protein is CASSRRLAGGPETQYF.

This clonotype occurred many times. The chain employs TRBV12-3 or TRBV12-4 and TRBJ2-7; D is undetermined. The CDR3 covers 13 residues. The V gene lost 7 bases and the J gene lost 1 base, with 11 bases spanning the gap. The CDR3 region is CASIPYSSYEQYV. The CDR3 DNA follows: TGTGCCAGCATACCCTATAGTTCCTACGAGCAGTACGTC.

This clonotype was picked up many times. The junction departs from germline at one end; a sequencing error may be responsible. The chain links TRBV20-1 to TRBJ2-5, with D perhaps given as TRBD1 or TRBD2 (5 bases each). The CDR3 spans 13 residues. Per the germline V gene, CDR1 is DFQATT and CDR2 is SNEGSKA (reference sequence). CDR3 nucleotides: TGCAGTGCTGACTACAGGTCCCAAGGGACCCAGTACTTC. The encoded protein is CSADYRSQGTQYF.

This clonotype was detected a few times. The chain recombines TRBV20-1 with TRBJ1-5, with D perhaps TRBD1 (5 bases). The germline V gene encodes CDR1 DFQATT and CDR2 SNEGSKA (reference sequence). V lost 6 bases and J 0 bases, leaving 12 bases between the germline ends. The CDR3 contains 14 residues. The CDR3 here is CSAVGHSSNQPQHF. As DNA, the CDR3 is TGCAGTGCGGTTGGACACTCTAGCAATCAGCCCCAGCATTTT.

This clonotype appeared a few times. This chain connects TRBV4-2 to TRBJ2-3; tentatively, D is TRBD1 (6 bases). Germline values: CDR1 LGHNA, CDR2 YNFKEQ. The CDR3 sequence is 16 residues long. Deletions cut 1 base from V and 2 bases from J, with 13 bases between. CDR3 nucleotides: TGTGCCAGCAGCCAAGGGTTACAGGGAGTCACAGATACGCAGTATTTT. Protein sequence: CASSQGLQGVTDTQYF.

This clonotype has more than one count but fewer than ten. One base away lies a much larger clone, so this may be a sequencing read error. This chain uses TRBV7-9 with TRBJ2-7; TRBD1 matches 11 bases. The germline V gene has CDR1 SEHNR and CDR2 FQNEAQ (reference sequence). V gave up 1 base and J gave up 3 bases; unmatched junction bases: 2. The length of the CDR3 is 15 residues. The CDR3 DNA reads TGTGCCAGCAGCTTAGTGGGACAGGGGGACTACGAGCAGTACTTC. Its translation is CASSLVGQGDYEQYF. The full variable domain, completed using reference TRBV7-9 and TRBJ2-7, is DTGVSQNPRHKITKRGQNVTFRCDPISEHNRLYWYRQTLGQGPEFLTYFQNEAQLEKSRLLSDRFSAERPKGSFSTLEIQRTEQGDSAMYLCASSLVGQGDYEQYFGPGTRLTVT.

Only a few counts were recorded for this clonotype. This chain links TRBV5-5 with TRBJ2-5, with D possibly TRBD2 on 6 matching bases. Germline CDR1 reads SGHKS; CDR2 reads YYEKEE (reference sequence). Trimming removed 4 bases at V and 5 bases at J, with 15 bases between. The CDR3 has 14 amino acids. CDR3 coding DNA: TGTGCCAGCAGCCCGCCTAGCGCGTTGGAGACCCAGTACTTC. This gives the protein CASSPPSALETQYF.

This clonotype was recorded many times. This chain joins TRBV7-9 and TRBJ2-5; no clear D. V shed 7 bases and J shed 5 bases, with 17 bases lying between them. The CDR3 loop spans 14 amino acids. CDR1 and CDR2 from the germline V gene are SEHNR and FQNEAQ (reference sequence). CDR3 bases: TGTGCCAGCACCCTTTATACCTGGAAGGAGACCCAGTACTTC. Residues: CASTLYTWKETQYF.

This chain uses TRBV12-3 or TRBV12-4 with TRBJ2-2, with D unclear. CDR3 length equals 15 residues. V dropped 6 bases and J dropped 6 bases, with 17 bases sitting between them. This chain's CDR3 is CASSPDSGQPGELFF. In DNA form, the CDR3 reads TGTGCCAGCAGCCCCGATTCTGGGCAGCCCGGGGAGCTGTTTTTT.

This clonotype has more than one count but fewer than ten. V is TRBV7-9 and J is TRBJ2-6; no firm D call. The V end was cut by 6 bases, the J end by 4 bases, with 13 bases between. Germline loops: CDR1 SEHNR, CDR2 FQNEAQ (reference sequence). There are 15 residues in the CDR3. In DNA, the CDR3 is TGTGCCAGCAGAACGTCCCCTGGGGGGGCCAACGTCCTGACTTTC. Its protein is CASRTSPGGANVLTF.

In its sample, this clonotype was seen a few times. The chain uses TRBV6-5 and TRBJ1-1; 9 nucleotides line up with TRBD1. CDR1 is MNHEY and CDR2 is SVGAGI in the germline V gene. Germline trimming cut 0 bases from V and 3 bases from J; bases unmatched to any gene: 11. CDR3 length: 18 amino acids. The CDR3 DNA sequence: TGTGCCAGCAGTTACTCGCCCCCGTCGACAGGGGGGGACACTGAAGCTTTCTTT. Residues: CASSYSPPSTGGDTEAFF.

This clonotype was recorded at least ten times. The CDR3 nucleotides are TGCAGTGCTAGCTCAGTAGGCTGGGGACTTCCCGCGGGTGGCTACACCTTC. It translates to CSASSVGWGLPAGGYTF. The chain employs TRBV20-1 and TRBJ1-2, with a possible D match to TRBD1 (5 bases). Trimming removed 3 bases at V and 7 bases at J, with 27 bases between. The CDR3 spans 17 residues. CDR1 and CDR2 from the germline V gene are DFQATT and SNEGSKA (reference sequence).

This chain connects TRBV25-1 to TRBJ2-3, with TRBD1 matching over 7 bases. Trimming removed 1 base from V and 2 bases from J; junction bases left unmatched: 6. Germline CDR1 is MGHDK and CDR2 is SYGVNS. This CDR3 is 16 amino acids long. The CDR3 loop is CASSEWKGQPTDTQYF. CDR3 coding DNA: TGTGCCAGCAGTGAATGGAAGGGACAGCCCACAGATACGCAGTATTTT.

The chain recombines TRBV14 with TRBJ2-5; perhaps TRBD1 as D (6 bases). The CDR3 is 14 amino acids. CDR1 SGHDN and CDR2 FVKESK come from the germline V gene. The germline V and J ends were trimmed by 4 bases and 4 bases, with 13 bases remaining between them. The CDR3 sequence is CASSRDRLIETQYF. As DNA, the CDR3 is TGTGCCAGCAGCCGTGACAGGCTTATAGAGACCCAGTACTTC.